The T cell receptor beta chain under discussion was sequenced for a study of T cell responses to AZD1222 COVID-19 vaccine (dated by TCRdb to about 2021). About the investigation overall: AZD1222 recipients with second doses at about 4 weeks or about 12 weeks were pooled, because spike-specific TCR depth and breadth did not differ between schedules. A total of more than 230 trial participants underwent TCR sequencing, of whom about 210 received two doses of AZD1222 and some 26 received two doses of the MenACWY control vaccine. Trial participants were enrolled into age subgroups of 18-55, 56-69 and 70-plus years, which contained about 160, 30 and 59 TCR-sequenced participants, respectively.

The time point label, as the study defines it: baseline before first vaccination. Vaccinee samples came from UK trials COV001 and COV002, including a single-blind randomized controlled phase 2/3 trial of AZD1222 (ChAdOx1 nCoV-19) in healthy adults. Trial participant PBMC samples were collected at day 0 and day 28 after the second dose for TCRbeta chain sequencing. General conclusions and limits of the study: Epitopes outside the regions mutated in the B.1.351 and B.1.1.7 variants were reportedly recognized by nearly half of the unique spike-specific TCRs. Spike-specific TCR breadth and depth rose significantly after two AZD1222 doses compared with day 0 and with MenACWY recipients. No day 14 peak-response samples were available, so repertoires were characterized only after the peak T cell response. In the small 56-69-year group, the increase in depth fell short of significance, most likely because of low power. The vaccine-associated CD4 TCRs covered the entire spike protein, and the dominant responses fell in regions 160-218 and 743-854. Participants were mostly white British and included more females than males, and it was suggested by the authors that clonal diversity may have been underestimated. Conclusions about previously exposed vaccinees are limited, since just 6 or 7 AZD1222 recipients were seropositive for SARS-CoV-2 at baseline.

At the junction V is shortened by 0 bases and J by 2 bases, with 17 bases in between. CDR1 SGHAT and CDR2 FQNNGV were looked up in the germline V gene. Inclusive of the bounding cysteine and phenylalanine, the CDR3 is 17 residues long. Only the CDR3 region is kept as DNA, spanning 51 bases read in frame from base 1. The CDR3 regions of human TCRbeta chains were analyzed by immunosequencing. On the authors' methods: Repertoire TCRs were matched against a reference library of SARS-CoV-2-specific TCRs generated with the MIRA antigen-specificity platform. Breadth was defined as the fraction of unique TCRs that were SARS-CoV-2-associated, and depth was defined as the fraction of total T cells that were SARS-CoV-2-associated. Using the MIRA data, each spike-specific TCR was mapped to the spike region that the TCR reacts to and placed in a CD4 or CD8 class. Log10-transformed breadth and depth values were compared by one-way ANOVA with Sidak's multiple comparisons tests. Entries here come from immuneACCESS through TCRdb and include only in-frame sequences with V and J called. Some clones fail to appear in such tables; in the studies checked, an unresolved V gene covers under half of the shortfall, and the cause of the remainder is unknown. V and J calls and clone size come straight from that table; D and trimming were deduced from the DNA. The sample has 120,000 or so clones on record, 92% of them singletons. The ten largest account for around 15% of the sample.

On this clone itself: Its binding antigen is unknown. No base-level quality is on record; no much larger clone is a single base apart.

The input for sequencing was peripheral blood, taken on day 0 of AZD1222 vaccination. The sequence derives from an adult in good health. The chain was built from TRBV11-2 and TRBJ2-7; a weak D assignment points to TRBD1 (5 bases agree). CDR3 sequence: CASSLEVVGPATYEQYF. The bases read TGTGCCAGCAGCTTAGAGGTAGTGGGGCCCGCTACCTACGAGCAGTACTTC.